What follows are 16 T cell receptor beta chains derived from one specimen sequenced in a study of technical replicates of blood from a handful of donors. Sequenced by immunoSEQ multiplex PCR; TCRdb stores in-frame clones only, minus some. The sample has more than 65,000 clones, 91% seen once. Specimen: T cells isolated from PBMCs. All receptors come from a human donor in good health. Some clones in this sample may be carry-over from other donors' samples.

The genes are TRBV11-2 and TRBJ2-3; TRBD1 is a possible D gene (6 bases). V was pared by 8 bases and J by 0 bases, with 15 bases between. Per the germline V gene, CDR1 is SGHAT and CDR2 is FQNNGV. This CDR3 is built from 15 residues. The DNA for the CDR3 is TGTGCCAGCTCCAACAGGGCGGCTAGCACAGATACGCAGTATTTT. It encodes CASSNRAASTDTQYF.

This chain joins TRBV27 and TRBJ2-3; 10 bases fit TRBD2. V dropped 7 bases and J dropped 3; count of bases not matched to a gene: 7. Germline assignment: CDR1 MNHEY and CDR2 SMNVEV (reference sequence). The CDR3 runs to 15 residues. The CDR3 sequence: CASKELAGRTDTQYF. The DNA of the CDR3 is TGTGCCAGCAAAGAACTAGCGGGAAGAACAGATACGCAGTATTTT.

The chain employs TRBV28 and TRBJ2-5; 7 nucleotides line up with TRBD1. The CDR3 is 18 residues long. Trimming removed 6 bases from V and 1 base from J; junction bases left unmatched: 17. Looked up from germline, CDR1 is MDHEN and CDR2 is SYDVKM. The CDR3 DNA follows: TGTGCCAGCAGCTATTTTAAAAAGGGGGCGGCGATCCAAGAGACCCAGTACTTC. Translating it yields CASSYFKKGAAIQETQYF. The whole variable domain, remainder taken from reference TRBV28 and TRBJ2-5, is DVKVTQSSRYLVKRTGEKVFLECVQDMDHENMFWYRQDPGLGLRLIYFSYDVKMKEKGDIPEGYSVSREKKERFSLILESASTNQTSMYLCASSYFKKGAAIQETQYFGPGTRLLVL.

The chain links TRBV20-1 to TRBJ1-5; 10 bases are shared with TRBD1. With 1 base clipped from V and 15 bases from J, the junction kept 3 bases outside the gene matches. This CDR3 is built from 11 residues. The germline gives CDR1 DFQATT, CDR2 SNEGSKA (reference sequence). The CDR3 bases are TGCAGTGCTAGAGGTCGGACAGGGGGGCATTTT. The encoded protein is CSARGRTGGHF.

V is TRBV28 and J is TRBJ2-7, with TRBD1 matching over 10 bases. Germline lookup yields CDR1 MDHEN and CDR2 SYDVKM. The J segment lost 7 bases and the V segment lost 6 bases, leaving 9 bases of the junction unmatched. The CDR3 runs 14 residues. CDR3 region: CASRTGTGAPEQYF. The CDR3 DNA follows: TGTGCCAGCAGAACCGGGACAGGGGCCCCTGAGCAGTACTTC.

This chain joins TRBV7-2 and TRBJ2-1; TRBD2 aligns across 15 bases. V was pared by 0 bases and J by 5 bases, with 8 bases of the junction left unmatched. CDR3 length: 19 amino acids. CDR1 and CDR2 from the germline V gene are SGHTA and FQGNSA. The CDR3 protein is CASSLARGLAGGVDNEQFF. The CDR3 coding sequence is TGTGCCAGCAGCTTAGCTCGGGGACTAGCGGGGGGCGTAGACAATGAGCAGTTCTTC.

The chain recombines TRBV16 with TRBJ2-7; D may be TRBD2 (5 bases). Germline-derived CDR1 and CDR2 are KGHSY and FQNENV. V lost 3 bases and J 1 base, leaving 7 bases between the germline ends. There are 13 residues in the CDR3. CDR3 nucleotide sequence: TGTGCCAGCAGCCAGGGAGTTTCCTACGAGCAGTACTTC. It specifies CASSQGVSYEQYF.

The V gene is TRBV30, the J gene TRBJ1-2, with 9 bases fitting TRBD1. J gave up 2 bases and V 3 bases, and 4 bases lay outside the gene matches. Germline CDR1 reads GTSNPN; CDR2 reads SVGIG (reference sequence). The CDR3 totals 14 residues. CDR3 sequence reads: CAWRSDRGNYGYTF. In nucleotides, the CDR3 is TGTGCCTGGAGGTCCGACAGGGGGAACTATGGCTACACCTTC.

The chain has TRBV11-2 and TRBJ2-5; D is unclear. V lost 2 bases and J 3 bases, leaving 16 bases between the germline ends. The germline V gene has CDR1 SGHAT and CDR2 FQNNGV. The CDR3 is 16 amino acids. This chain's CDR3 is CASSLMFGFTEETQYF. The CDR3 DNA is TGTGCCAGCAGCTTAATGTTCGGGTTCACTGAAGAGACCCAGTACTTC.

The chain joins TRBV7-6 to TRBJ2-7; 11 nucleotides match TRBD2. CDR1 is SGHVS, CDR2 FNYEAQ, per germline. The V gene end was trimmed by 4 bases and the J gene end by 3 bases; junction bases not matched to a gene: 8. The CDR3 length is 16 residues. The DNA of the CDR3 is TGTGCCAGCAGCTCCTCGCCTAGCGGGAGGCTCTACGAGCAGTACTTC. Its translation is CASSSSPSGRLYEQYF.

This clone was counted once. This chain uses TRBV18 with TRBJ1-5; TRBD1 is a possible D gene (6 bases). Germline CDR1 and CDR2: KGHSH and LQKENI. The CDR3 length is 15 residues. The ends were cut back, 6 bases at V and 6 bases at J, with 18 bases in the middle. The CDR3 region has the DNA TGTGCCAGCTCCAGCTTAACTACAGGGCGTCAGCCCCAGCATTTT. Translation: CASSSLTTGRQPQHF.

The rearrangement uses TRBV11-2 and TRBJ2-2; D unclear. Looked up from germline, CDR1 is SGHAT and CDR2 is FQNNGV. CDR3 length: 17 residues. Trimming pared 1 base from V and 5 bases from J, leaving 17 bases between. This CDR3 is CASSLGEVLARTGELFF. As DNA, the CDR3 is TGTGCCAGCAGCTTAGGCGAGGTTCTTGCGAGGACCGGGGAGCTGTTTTTT.

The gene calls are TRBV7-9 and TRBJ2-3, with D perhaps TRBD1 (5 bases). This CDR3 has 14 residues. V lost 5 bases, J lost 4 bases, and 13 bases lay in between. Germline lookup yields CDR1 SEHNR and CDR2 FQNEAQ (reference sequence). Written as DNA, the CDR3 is TGTGCCAGCAGCCCCCGAGGACACCCAGATACGCAGTATTTT. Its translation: CASSPRGHPDTQYF. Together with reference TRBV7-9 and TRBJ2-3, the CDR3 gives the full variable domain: DTGVSQNPRHKITKRGQNVTFRCDPISEHNRLYWYRQTLGQGPEFLTYFQNEAQLEKSRLLSDRFSAERPKGSFSTLEIQRTEQGDSAMYLCASSPRGHPDTQYFGPGTRLTVL.

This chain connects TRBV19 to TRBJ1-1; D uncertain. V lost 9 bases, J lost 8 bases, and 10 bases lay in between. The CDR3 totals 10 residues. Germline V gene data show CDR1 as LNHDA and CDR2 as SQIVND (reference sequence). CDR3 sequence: CASGDGEAFF. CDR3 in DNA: TGTGCCAGCGGAGACGGAGAAGCTTTCTTT.

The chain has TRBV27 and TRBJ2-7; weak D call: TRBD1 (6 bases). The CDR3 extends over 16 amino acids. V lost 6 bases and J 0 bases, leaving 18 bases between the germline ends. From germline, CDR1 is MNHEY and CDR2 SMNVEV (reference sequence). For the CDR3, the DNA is TGTGCCAGCAGCCCCCTCCGGGACACATACTCCTACGAGCAGTACTTC. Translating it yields CASSPLRDTYSYEQYF.

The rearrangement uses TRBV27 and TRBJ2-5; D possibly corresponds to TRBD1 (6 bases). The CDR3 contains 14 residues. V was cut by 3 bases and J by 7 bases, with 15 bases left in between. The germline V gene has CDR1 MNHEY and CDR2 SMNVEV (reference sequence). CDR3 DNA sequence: TGTGCCAGCAGTTTTCTGGACAGAAGGGGGACCCAGTACTTC. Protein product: CASSFLDRRGTQYF.